The clone carrying this TCR beta chain showed up many times. Researchers took RNA transcripts and amplified TCR beta CDR3 regions from them. First-round RT-PCR relied on HTBI primers, and a second-round multiplex PCR came next. TCRdb passed the multiplex PCR reads through MiXCR, listing each CDR3 protein once. Of approximately 640,000 distinct CDR3 sequences in the sample, about two fifths are singletons; the top ten hold 2.5% to 3.5%. Germline loops: CDR1 SQVTM, CDR2 ANQGSEA. Trimming pared 6 bases from V and 0 bases from J, leaving 18 bases between. CDR3 length: 15 residues. The sample belongs to a study of Graves' ophthalmopathy and Graves' hyperthyroidism. Study as a whole: Peripheral blood sampling preceded any treatment and occurred at initial diagnosis.

Fresh peripheral blood (over 9.5 ml) yielded the PBMCs. The chain couples TRBV29-1 to TRBJ2-7; D is undetermined. Source material: peripheral blood. This TCR was recovered from an adult man with Graves' ophthalmopathy. Here the CDR3 DNA reads TGCAGCGTCGGCGATCAAGTCTCCCGCTCCTACGAGCAGTACTTC. It codes for CSVGDQVSRSYEQYF.